Here is one TCR beta chain with its context. The antigen is not known. Three rounds of nested PCR, following a modified ARM-PCR protocol, produced the TCRbeta library. TCRdb used MiXCR to reprocess the multiplex PCR reads, holding one entry per CDR3 protein. There are around 70,000 distinct CDR3 sequences in the sample; 60% to 75% occur only once, and roughly 30% lies in the top ten. V gave up 4 bases and J gave up 5 bases; unmatched junction bases: 7. The CDR3 is made up of 14 amino acids. In germline, CDR1 is KGHSH, CDR2 LQKENI. The data were taken from a study of tumor and adjacent non-tumor tissue in lung cancer. Study at large: Stage I to III disease affected some 11 men and 5 women aged about 31 to 80.

RNA was extracted from bulk tissue without any cell sorting. Study conclusions and caveats: Patients with more diverse tumor TCRs had worse survival.

The receptor's source is a man between 60 and 75 years old with non-small cell lung cancer. This chain joins TRBV18 and TRBJ2-7; 8 bases align to TRBD2. The specimen sequenced was lung tumor tissue. CDR3 region: CASSRGLAGDEQYF. In nucleotides, the CDR3 is TGTGCCAGCTCACGAGGACTAGCTGGCGACGAGCAGTACTTC.